This TCR beta chain was observed in a study of shared clonotypes between healthy human individuals. Using immunoSEQ multiplex PCR, the repertoire was profiled, and TCRdb retains in-frame clones only, with some absent. The table has over a million clones, around 95% seen once. V was pared by 9 bases and J by 4 bases, with 11 bases of the junction left unmatched. CDR3 length: 16 residues. CDR1 is SGHNT and CDR2 is YYREEE in the germline V gene (reference sequence). This sequence joins TRBV5-4 and TRBJ2-2, with 11 bases lining up with TRBD2. The specimen was naive CD4+ T cells sorted from blood. Subset in this sample: CD45RA+ positively selected. The origin of this receptor is a young man in good health. The CDR3 protein is CATWSGLAVGTGELFF. The CDR3 DNA follows: TGTGCCACCTGGTCGGGACTAGCGGTTGGCACCGGGGAGCTGTTTTTT.